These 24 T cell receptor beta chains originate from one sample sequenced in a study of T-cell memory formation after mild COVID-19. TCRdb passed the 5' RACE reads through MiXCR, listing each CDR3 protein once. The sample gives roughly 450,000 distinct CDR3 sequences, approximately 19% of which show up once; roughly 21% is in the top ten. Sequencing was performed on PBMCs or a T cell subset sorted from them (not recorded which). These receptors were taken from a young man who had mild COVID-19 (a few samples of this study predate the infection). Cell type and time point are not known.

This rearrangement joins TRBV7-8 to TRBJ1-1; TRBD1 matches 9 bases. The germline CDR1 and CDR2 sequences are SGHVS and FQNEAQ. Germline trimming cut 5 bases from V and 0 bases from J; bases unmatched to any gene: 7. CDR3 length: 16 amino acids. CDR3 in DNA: TGTGCCAGCAGCGCCGGGACAGGGCTTATGAACACTGAAGCTTTCTTT. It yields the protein CASSAGTGLMNTEAFF.

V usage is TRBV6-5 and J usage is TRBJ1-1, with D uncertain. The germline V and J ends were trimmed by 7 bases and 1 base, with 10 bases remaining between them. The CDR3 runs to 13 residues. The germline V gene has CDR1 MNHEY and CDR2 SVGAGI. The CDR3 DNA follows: TGTGCCAGCATGATACGGGAGAACACTGAAGCTTTCTTT. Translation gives CASMIRENTEAFF.

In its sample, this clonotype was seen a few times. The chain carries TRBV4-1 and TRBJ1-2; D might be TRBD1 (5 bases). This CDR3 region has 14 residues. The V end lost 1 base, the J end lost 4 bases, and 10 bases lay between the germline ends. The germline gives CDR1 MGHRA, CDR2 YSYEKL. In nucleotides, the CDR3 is TGCGCCAGCAGCCAAGTCGACAGCTCCTATGGCTACACCTTC. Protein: CASSQVDSSYGYTF.

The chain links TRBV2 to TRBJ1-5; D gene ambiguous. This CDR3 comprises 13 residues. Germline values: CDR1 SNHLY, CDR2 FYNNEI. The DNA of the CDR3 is TGTGGTACCAGCGGGTACGGCAATCAGCCCCAGCATTTT. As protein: CGTSGYGNQPQHF.

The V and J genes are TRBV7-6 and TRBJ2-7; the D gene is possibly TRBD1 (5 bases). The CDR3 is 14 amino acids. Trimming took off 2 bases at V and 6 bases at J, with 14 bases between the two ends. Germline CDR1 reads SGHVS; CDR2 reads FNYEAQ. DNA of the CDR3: TGTGCCAGCAGCTTAACCGACGGAAGGGGCGAGCAGTACTTC. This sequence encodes CASSLTDGRGEQYF.

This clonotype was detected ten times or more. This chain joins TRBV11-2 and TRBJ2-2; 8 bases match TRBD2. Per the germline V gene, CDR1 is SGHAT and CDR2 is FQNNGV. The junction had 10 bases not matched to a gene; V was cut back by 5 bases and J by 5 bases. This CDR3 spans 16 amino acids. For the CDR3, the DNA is TGTGCCAGCAGCGTCCGGGGGGGCTTTGATACCGGGGAGCTGTTTTTT. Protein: CASSVRGGFDTGELFF.

The CDR3 nucleotides are TGCGCCAGCAGCTCAGGACAGGGGGTTGGCGAGCAGTACTTC. It translates to CASSSGQGVGEQYF. The chain has TRBV5-1 and TRBJ2-7, with 10 bases identical to TRBD1. CDR3 size: 14 residues. V shed 3 bases and J 6 bases; nucleotides not matched to a gene: 6. The germline V gene encodes CDR1 SGHRS and CDR2 YFSETQ.

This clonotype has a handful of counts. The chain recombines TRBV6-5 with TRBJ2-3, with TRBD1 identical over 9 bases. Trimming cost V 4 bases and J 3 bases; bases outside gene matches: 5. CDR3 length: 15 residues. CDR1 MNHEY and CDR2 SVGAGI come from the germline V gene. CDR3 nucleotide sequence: TGTGCCAGCAGTTCGGGGACAGGGATAACAGATACGCAGTATTTT. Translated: CASSSGTGITDTQYF.

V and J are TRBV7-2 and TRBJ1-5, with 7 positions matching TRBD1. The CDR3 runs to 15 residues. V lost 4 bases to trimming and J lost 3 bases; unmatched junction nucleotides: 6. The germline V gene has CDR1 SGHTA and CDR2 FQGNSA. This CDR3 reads CASSSGGRDNQPQHF. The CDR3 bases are TGTGCCAGCAGCTCAGGGGGACGGGACAATCAGCCCCAGCATTTT.

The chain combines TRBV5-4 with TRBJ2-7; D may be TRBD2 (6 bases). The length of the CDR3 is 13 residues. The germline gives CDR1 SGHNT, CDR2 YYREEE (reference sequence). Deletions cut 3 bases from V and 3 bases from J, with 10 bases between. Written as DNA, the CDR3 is TGTGCCAGCAGCTCTACTAGCCGCTACGAGCAGTACTTC. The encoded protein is CASSSTSRYEQYF.

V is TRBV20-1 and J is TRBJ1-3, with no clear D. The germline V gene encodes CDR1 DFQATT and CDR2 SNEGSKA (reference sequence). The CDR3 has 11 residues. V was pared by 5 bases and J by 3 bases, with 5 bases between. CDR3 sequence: CSAPIGNTIYF. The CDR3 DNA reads TGCAGTGCTCCGATTGGAAACACCATATATTTT.

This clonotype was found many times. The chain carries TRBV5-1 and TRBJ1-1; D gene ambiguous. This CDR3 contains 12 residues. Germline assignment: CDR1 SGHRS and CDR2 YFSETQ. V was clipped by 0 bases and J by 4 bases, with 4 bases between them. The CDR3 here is CASSLGLTEAFF. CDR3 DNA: TGCGCCAGCAGCTTGGGACTCACTGAAGCTTTCTTT. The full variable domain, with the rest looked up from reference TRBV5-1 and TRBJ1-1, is KAGVTQTPRYLIKTRGQQVTLSCSPISGHRSVSWYQQTPGQGLQFLFEYFSETQRNKGNFPGRFSGRQFSNSRSEMNVSTLELGDSALYLCASSLGLTEAFFGQGTRLTVV.

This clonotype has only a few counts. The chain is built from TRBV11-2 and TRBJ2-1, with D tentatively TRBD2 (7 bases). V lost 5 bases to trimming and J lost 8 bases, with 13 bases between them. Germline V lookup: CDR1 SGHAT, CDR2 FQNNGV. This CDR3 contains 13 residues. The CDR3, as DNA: TGTGCCAGCAGCGGGGGGGCCGGAGATGAGCAGTTCTTC. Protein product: CASSGGAGDEQFF.

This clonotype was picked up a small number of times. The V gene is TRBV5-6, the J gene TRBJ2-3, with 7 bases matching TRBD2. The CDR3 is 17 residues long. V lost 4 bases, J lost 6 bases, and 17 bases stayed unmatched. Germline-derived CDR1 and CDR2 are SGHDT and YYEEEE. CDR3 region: CASSQRPWTRSPDTQYF. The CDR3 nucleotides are TGTGCCAGCAGCCAGAGACCTTGGACTAGGTCTCCGGATACGCAGTATTTT.

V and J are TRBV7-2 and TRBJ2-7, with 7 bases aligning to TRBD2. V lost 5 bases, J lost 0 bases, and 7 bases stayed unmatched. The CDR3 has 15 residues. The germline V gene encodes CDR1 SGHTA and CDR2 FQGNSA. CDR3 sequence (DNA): TGTGCCAGCAGCCCAGGTGCGGGGGTCTCCTACGAGCAGTACGTC. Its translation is CASSPGAGVSYEQYV.

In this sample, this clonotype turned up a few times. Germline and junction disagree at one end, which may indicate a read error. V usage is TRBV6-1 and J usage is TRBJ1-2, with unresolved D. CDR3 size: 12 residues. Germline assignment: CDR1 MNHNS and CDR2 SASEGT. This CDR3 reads CASRPIDIWNDF. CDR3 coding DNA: TGTGCCAGCAGGCCGATCGATATATGGAATGACTTC.

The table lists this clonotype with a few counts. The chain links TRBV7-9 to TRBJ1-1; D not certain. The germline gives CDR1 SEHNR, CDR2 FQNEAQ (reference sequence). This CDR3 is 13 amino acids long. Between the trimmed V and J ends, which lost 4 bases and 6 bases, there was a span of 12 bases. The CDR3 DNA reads TGTGCCAGCAGCTACCTTCCGGTGGCTGAAGCTTTCTTT. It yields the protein CASSYLPVAEAFF. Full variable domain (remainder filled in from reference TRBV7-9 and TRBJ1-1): DTGVSQNPRHKITKRGQNVTFRCDPISEHNRLYWYRQTLGQGPEFLTYFQNEAQLEKSRLLSDRFSAERPKGSFSTLEIQRTEQGDSAMYLCASSYLPVAEAFFGQGTRLTVV.

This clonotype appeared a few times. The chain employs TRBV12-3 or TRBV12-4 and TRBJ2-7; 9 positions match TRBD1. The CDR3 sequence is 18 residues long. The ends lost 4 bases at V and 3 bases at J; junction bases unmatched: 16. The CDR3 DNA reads TGTGCCAGCAGTTCCCCCCGGGACAGGGCGTTAATTGGCTACGAGCAGTACTTC. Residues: CASSSPRDRALIGYEQYF.

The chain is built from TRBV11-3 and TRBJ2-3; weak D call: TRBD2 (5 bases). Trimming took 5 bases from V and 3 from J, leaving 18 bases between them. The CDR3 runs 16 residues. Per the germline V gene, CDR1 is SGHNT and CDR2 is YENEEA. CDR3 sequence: CASSQAASPGTDTQYF. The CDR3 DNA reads TGTGCCAGCAGCCAGGCCGCCTCGCCGGGGACAGATACGCAGTATTTT.

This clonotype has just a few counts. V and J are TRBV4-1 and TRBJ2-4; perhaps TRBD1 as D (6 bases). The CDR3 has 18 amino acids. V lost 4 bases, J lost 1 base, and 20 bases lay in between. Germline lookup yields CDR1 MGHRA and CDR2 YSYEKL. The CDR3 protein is CASSREFRGPTAKNIQYF. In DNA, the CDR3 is TGCGCCAGCAGCCGAGAATTCAGGGGTCCAACGGCCAAAAACATTCAGTACTTC.

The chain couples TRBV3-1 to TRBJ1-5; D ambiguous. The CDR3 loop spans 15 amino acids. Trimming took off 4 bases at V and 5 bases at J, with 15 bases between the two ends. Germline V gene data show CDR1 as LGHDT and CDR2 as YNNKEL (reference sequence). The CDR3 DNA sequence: TGTGCCAGCAGCCCGACACCGCGGGCGGATCAGCCCCAGCATTTT. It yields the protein CASSPTPRADQPQHF.

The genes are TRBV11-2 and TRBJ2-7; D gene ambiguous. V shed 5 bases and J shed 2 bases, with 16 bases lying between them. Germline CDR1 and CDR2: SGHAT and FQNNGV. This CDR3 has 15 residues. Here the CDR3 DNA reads TGTGCCAGCAGCGCCCGAAGAGACAAGACCTACGAGCAGTACTTC. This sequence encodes CASSARRDKTYEQYF.

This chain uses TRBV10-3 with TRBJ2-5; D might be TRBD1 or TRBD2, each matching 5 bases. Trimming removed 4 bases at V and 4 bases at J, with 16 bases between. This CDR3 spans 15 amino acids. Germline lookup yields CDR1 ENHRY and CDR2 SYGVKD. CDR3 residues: CAISAFRGERETQYF. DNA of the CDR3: TGTGCCATCAGTGCTTTTAGAGGGGAACGAGAGACCCAGTACTTC.

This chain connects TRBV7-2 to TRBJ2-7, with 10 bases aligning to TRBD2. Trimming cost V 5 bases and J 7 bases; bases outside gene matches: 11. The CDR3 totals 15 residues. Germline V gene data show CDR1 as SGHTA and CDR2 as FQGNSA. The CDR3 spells CASSPVAAGGREQYF. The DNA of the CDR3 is TGTGCCAGCAGCCCGGTTGCAGCGGGGGGGCGAGAGCAGTACTTC.